The 30 T cell receptor beta chains given below trace back to one sample, sequenced in a study of blood T cell repertoires in COVID-19. Profiled with immunoSEQ multiplex PCR; TCRdb holds only in-frame clones, not every one. This table holds around 400,000 clones, around 87% found once. Sequencing was done on a sample of peripheral blood. These receptors were taken from a woman aged 60-75 years with COVID-19, enrolled during active disease.

This clone showed up just once. This likely stems from a read error, as it lies one base from a far larger clone. The chain combines TRBV6-5 with TRBJ1-1; 7 bases match TRBD1. This CDR3 has 13 amino acids. Germline V gives CDR1 MNHEY, CDR2 SVGAGI. J was trimmed by 4 bases and V by 6 bases; bases with no gene match: 5. The CDR3 coding sequence is TGTGCCAGCAGCATTCCAGGGGGCACTGAAGCTTTCTTT. Amino acid sequence: CASSIPGGTEAFF.

The rearrangement joins TRBV7-9 to TRBJ1-1, with TRBD1 as a possible D gene (5 bases). This CDR3 is 12 amino acids long. Germline lookup yields CDR1 SEHNR and CDR2 FQNEAQ (reference sequence). The germline V and J ends were trimmed by 6 bases and 4 bases, with 9 bases remaining between them. In DNA, the CDR3 is TGTGCCAGCAGTTCGGGGGGCACTGAAGCTTTCTTT. The encoded protein is CASSSGGTEAFF.

The chain joins TRBV28 to TRBJ1-5; the D is unclear. Germline CDR1 and CDR2: MDHEN and SYDVKM. The CDR3 is made up of 11 amino acids. The V end was cut by 5 bases, the J end by 4 bases, with 3 bases between. This CDR3 reads CASSRNQPQHF. CDR3 bases: TGTGCCAGCAGTCGTAATCAGCCCCAGCATTTT.

This clone was recorded once. The chain couples TRBV19 to TRBJ1-5; weak D call: TRBD1 (6 bases). CDR1 and CDR2 (germline): LNHDA, SQIVND (reference sequence). The CDR3 consists of 16 residues. Trimming removed 5 bases from V and 1 base from J, with 15 bases in between. CDR3 residues: CASSANRDVSNQPQHF. The CDR3 DNA follows: TGTGCCAGTAGTGCAAACAGGGACGTGAGCAATCAGCCCCAGCATTTT. Variable domain in full (rest from reference TRBV19 and TRBJ1-5): DGGITQSPKYLFRKEGQNVTLSCEQNLNHDAMYWYRQDPGQGLRLIYYSQIVNDFQKGDIAEGYSVSREKKESFPLTVTSAQKNPTAFYLCASSANRDVSNQPQHFGDGTRLSIL.

The chain links TRBV11-2 to TRBJ1-2; 7 positions match TRBD1. J was trimmed by 3 bases and V by 6 bases; bases with no gene match: 4. The CDR3 is made up of 13 amino acids. In germline, CDR1 is SGHAT, CDR2 FQNNGV. In nucleotides, the CDR3 is TGTGCCAGCAGTTACGGGACAGACTATGGCTACACCTTC. Amino acid sequence: CASSYGTDYGYTF.

V usage is TRBV6-1 and J usage is TRBJ1-2; no clear D. Trimming took off 3 bases at V and 2 bases at J, with 7 bases between the two ends. Germline lookup yields CDR1 MNHNS and CDR2 SASEGT. The CDR3 spans 13 residues. CDR3 loop: CASSDLQNYGYTF. In DNA form, the CDR3 reads TGTGCCAGCAGTGATTTACAGAACTATGGCTACACCTTC.

The chain couples TRBV29-1 to TRBJ2-7; TRBD1 matches 7 bases. After removal of 4 bases from V and 0 bases from J, the junction contained 6 bases not matched to a gene. CDR1 is SQVTM, CDR2 ANQGSEA, per germline. This CDR3 comprises 14 residues. The CDR3 nucleotides are TGCAGCGTTGGGGACAGACGTTACTCCTACGAGCAGTACTTC. It codes for CSVGDRRYSYEQYF.

This chain connects TRBV19 to TRBJ1-2; 7 bases agree with TRBD1. The V and J ends lost 4 bases and 2 bases, in that order; junction bases with no gene match: 7. Germline assignment: CDR1 LNHDA and CDR2 SQIVND (reference sequence). CDR3 length equals 15 residues. The chain's CDR3 is CASSNQGVQNYGYTF. In nucleotides, the CDR3 is TGTGCCAGTAGTAATCAGGGGGTCCAGAACTATGGCTACACCTTC.

The chain employs TRBV3-1 (or the pseudogene TRBV3-2) and TRBJ2-1; 13 positions match TRBD2. The V gene's germline CDR1 is LGHDT and CDR2 YNNKEL (reference sequence). CDR3 length: 15 amino acids. Unmatched junction bases numbered 2, after V lost 5 bases and J lost 4 bases. Written as DNA, the CDR3 is TGTGCCAGCAGCGGGACTAGCGGGGTATACAATGAGCAGTTCTTC. It specifies CASSGTSGVYNEQFF.

This chain uses TRBV2 with TRBJ1-1; 11 positions agree with TRBD1. This CDR3 has 14 amino acids. In germline, CDR1 is SNHLY, CDR2 FYNNEI. J gave up 5 bases and V 6 bases, and 5 bases lay outside the gene matches. The CDR3 region is CASRDRGRVTEAFF. CDR3 coding DNA: TGTGCCAGCAGGGACAGGGGGCGAGTAACTGAAGCTTTCTTT.

V is TRBV2 and J is TRBJ2-6; D gene ambiguous. The ends were cut back, 9 bases at V and 0 bases at J, with 12 bases in the middle. The CDR3 runs 15 residues. Germline CDR1 is SNHLY and CDR2 is FYNNEI. The CDR3 DNA is TGTGCCAGTACCACAGAGAGCTCTGGGGCCAACGTCCTGACTTTC. Its protein is CASTTESSGANVLTF.

Only a few counts were recorded for this clone. The chain has TRBV5-1 and TRBJ2-3, with 9 bases aligning to TRBD2. This CDR3 has 15 residues. V shed 2 bases, J shed 1 base, and the junction held 2 bases outside the gene matches. The V gene's germline CDR1 is SGHRS and CDR2 YFSETQ. CDR3 sequence (DNA): TGCGCCAGCAGCTTACTAGCGGGCCGCACAGATACGCAGTATTTT. This encodes CASSLLAGRTDTQYF.

The DNA of the CDR3 is TGTGCCACCAGTGACAATACAGATAACTATGGCTACACCTTC. This gives the protein CATSDNTDNYGYTF. The chain uses TRBV24-1 and TRBJ1-2; D gene unclear. V was cut by 4 bases and J by 1 base, with 9 bases left in between. Looked up from germline, CDR1 is KGHDR and CDR2 is SFDVKD. The length of the CDR3 is 14 residues.

J is TRBJ2-5 and V is TRBV5-6; possibly TRBD2 for D (6 bases). This CDR3 is 14 amino acids long. V lost 2 bases and J 4 bases, leaving 12 bases between the germline ends. Germline values: CDR1 SGHDT, CDR2 YYEEEE. The CDR3 is CASSFSGTLETQYF. The CDR3 nucleotides read TGTGCCAGCAGCTTTTCCGGGACTCTAGAGACCCAGTACTTC. The full variable domain, in which reference TRBV5-6 and TRBJ2-5 provide the parts outside the CDR3, is DAGVTQSPTHLIKTRGQQVTLRCSPKSGHDTVSWYQQALGQGPQFIFQYYEEEERQRGNFPDRFSGHQFPNYSSELNVNALLLGDSALYLCASSFSGTLETQYFGPGTRLLVL.

This clone was counted once. V usage is TRBV4-1 and J usage is TRBJ1-6; D gene unclear. V was clipped by 0 bases and J by 10 bases, with 13 bases between them. The germline V gene encodes CDR1 MGHRA and CDR2 YSYEKL. The CDR3 has 15 amino acids. The chain's CDR3 is CASSQDNFPGSPLHF. In DNA, the CDR3 is TGCGCCAGCAGCCAAGACAACTTCCCGGGGTCACCCCTCCACTTT.

This chain links TRBV3-1 (or the pseudogene TRBV3-2) with TRBJ1-1; the D is unclear. Germline CDR1 LGHDT, CDR2 YNNKEL (reference sequence). The CDR3 has 13 amino acids. Between the trimmed V and J ends, which lost 4 bases and 0 bases, there was a span of 6 bases. The CDR3 loop is CASSRSMNTEAFF. Here the CDR3 DNA reads TGTGCCAGCAGCCGCTCTATGAACACTGAAGCTTTCTTT.

The chain's CDR3 is CSVGLGTGKDGYTF. The CDR3 nucleotides are TGCAGCGTTGGCTTAGGGACAGGGAAGGATGGCTACACCTTC. The chain couples TRBV29-1 to TRBJ1-2; 9 positions match TRBD1. The ends lost 4 bases at V and 6 bases at J; junction bases unmatched: 9. Germline V CDR1 and CDR2: SQVTM, ANQGSEA. The CDR3 consists of 14 residues.

V is TRBV11-3 and J is TRBJ2-2, with 11 nucleotides matching TRBD2. There are 15 residues in the CDR3. V lost 5 bases to trimming and J lost 4 bases; unmatched junction nucleotides: 3. From germline, CDR1 is SGHNT and CDR2 YENEEA. In DNA, the CDR3 is TGTGCCAGCAGCCGACTAGCGGGGAGCACCGGGGAGCTGTTTTTT. It encodes CASSRLAGSTGELFF.

The CDR3 here is CASSPRTGVRTEAFF. The CDR3 DNA is TGTGCCAGCAGTCCACGGACAGGGGTTCGCACTGAAGCTTTCTTT. The chain is built from TRBV6-5 and TRBJ1-1; 9 bases match TRBD1. The CDR3 spans 15 residues. With 5 bases clipped from V and 4 bases from J, the junction kept 8 bases outside the gene matches. Germline V gene sequence: CDR1 MNHEY, CDR2 SVGAGI.

This chain connects TRBV7-7 to TRBJ2-7; TRBD1 matches 8 bases. The CDR3 sequence is 17 residues long. Trimming at V came to 1 base and at J to 4 bases, leaving 12 bases not matched to a gene. The germline CDR1 and CDR2 sequences are SSHAT and FNYEAQ (reference sequence). CDR3 sequence: CASSLEPRAGGRYEQYF. CDR3 in DNA: TGTGCCAGCAGCTTAGAACCGCGGGCAGGGGGCAGGTACGAGCAGTACTTC.

The chain couples TRBV5-4 to TRBJ1-2; the D gene is possibly TRBD1 (6 bases). Germline CDR1 SGHNT, CDR2 YYREEE (reference sequence). The CDR3 runs to 15 residues. V lost 0 bases and J 4 bases, leaving 13 bases between the germline ends. The CDR3 protein is CASSLGVQGPYGYTF. DNA for the CDR3: TGTGCCAGCAGCTTGGGGGTACAGGGACCCTATGGCTACACCTTC.

The genes are TRBV10-3 and TRBJ1-2, with 7 bases that match TRBD1. V lost 6 bases to trimming and J lost 8 bases; unmatched junction nucleotides: 6. The CDR3 length is 12 residues. Germline CDR1 and CDR2: ENHRY and SYGVKD. This CDR3 is CAIRLGQSGYTF. The DNA of the CDR3 is TGTGCCATCAGGCTGGGACAGTCGGGCTACACCTTC.

The chain carries TRBV7-2 and TRBJ2-5; TRBD1 matches at 12 bases. The CDR3 runs to 17 residues. Germline trimming cut 6 bases from V and 5 bases from J; bases unmatched to any gene: 13. Germline CDR1 SGHTA, CDR2 FQGNSA. The CDR3 here is CASRSGTGGVSIETQYF. The CDR3 bases are TGTGCCAGCAGGTCCGGGACAGGGGGCGTGAGTATTGAGACCCAGTACTTC.

This rearrangement joins TRBV20-1 to TRBJ2-7, with D perhaps TRBD1 (6 bases). This CDR3 region has 16 residues. V lost 3 bases and J 4 bases, leaving 22 bases between the germline ends. Germline V gene sequence: CDR1 DFQATT, CDR2 SNEGSKA (reference sequence). In nucleotides, the CDR3 is TGCAGTGCTAGTCCCGCCAGACAGGTGCTCGCGTACGAGCAGTACTTC. Protein: CSASPARQVLAYEQYF.

J is TRBJ2-1 and V is TRBV5-1; D call uncertain. The V gene lost 4 bases and the J gene lost 3 bases, with 11 bases spanning the gap. From germline, CDR1 is SGHRS and CDR2 YFSETQ. The CDR3 length is 14 residues. CDR3 in amino acids: CASSPSPRYNEQFF. The CDR3 DNA reads as TGCGCCAGCAGCCCCTCCCCCCGCTACAATGAGCAGTTCTTC.

This clone appeared a single time. The gene calls are TRBV2 and TRBJ1-2; TRBD1 aligns across 9 bases. There are 14 residues in the CDR3. Losses at the gene ends were 3 bases for V and 4 bases for J; bases not matched to a gene: 3. Germline lookup yields CDR1 SNHLY and CDR2 FYNNEI. The CDR3 here is CASSEGTGTYGYTF. The CDR3 nucleotides are TGTGCCAGCAGTGAGGGGACAGGGACCTATGGCTACACCTTC.

CDR3 DNA: TGTGCCAGCAGCTTAATGGGGCAGACGGAGAGCACAGATACGCAGTATTTT. This gives the protein CASSLMGQTESTDTQYF. The chain carries TRBV7-9 and TRBJ2-3; a weak D match, TRBD1 (5 bases). The V end was cut by 2 bases, the J end by 0 bases, with 15 bases between. Per the germline V gene, CDR1 is SEHNR and CDR2 is FQNEAQ (reference sequence). The CDR3 has 17 amino acids. Complete variable domain (other parts from reference TRBV7-9 and TRBJ2-3): DTGVSQNPRHKITKRGQNVTFRCDPISEHNRLYWYRQTLGQGPEFLTYFQNEAQLEKSRLLSDRFSAERPKGSFSTLEIQRTEQGDSAMYLCASSLMGQTESTDTQYFGPGTRLTVL.

This chain links TRBV11-2 with TRBJ2-2; D possibly corresponds to TRBD2 (5 bases). This CDR3 is 16 amino acids long. V lost 4 bases, J lost 4 bases, and 16 bases lay in between. Germline V gene data show CDR1 as SGHAT and CDR2 as FQNNGV. In DNA form, the CDR3 reads TGTGCCAGCAGCTCAATTCCAGCGGCCATCACCGGGGAGCTGTTTTTT. This sequence encodes CASSSIPAAITGELFF.

The sample holds one count of this clone. V usage is TRBV3-1 (or the pseudogene TRBV3-2) and J usage is TRBJ1-1; TRBD1 matches 9 bases. CDR1 LGHDT and CDR2 YNNKEL come from the germline V gene (reference sequence). V shed 2 bases, J shed 6 bases, and the junction held 10 bases outside the gene matches. The CDR3 covers 16 residues. In nucleotides, the CDR3 is TGTGCCAGCAGCCAACCTATGGGACAGGGTACTTCTGAAGCTTTCTTT. Its translation: CASSQPMGQGTSEAFF.

The CDR3 DNA reads TGTGCCAGCAGTGTCCAGACAGGGGAGGGCTCCTACGAGCAGTACTTC. It translates to CASSVQTGEGSYEQYF. The V call is TRBV28, the J call TRBJ2-7; a possible D gene is TRBD1 (8 bases). Germline V gene lookup returns CDR1 MDHEN and CDR2 SYDVKM. This CDR3 is built from 16 residues. With 5 bases removed from V and 0 bases from J, the gap between germline ends came to 17 bases.